These 25 T cell receptor beta chains were all obtained from the same sample, sequenced in a study of spatial heterogeneity in lung cancer. The sample's time point: sample taken at primary tumor resection. In TCRdb, the 5' RACE reads were re-called with MiXCR into one record per CDR3 protein. Of about 48,000 distinct CDR3 sequences listed, approximately 5% were seen once; the top ten hold approximately 10%. This sample comprised PBMCs, obtained at surgery. These receptors all stem from a male donor with early-stage non-small cell lung cancer.

This clonotype was recorded at least ten times. The chain links TRBV7-9 to TRBJ2-7; 7 bases match TRBD2. This CDR3 has 15 residues. With 6 bases clipped from V and 1 base from J, the junction kept 9 bases outside the gene matches. Germline CDR1 reads SEHNR; CDR2 reads FQNEAQ (reference sequence). For the CDR3, the DNA is TGTGCCAGCAGTTCCGGGCGGGAGCGGTCCTACGAGCAGTACTTC. Protein: CASSSGRERSYEQYF.

Ten or more counts support this clonotype. The chain carries TRBV19 and TRBJ1-5, with D possibly being TRBD1 (5 bases). This CDR3 is 16 amino acids long. CDR1 and CDR2 (germline): LNHDA, SQIVND (reference sequence). V was clipped by 6 bases and J by 0 bases, with 15 bases between them. CDR3 bases: TGTGCCAGTAGGGAGGGGAAAAATCGTAGCAATCAGCCCCAGCATTTT. This encodes CASREGKNRSNQPQHF.

This sequence joins TRBV12-3 or TRBV12-4 and TRBJ2-3, with 8 bases matching TRBD2. The V segment lost 6 bases and the J segment 2 bases; nucleotides outside the gene matches: 4. This CDR3 spans 14 amino acids. The CDR3 loop is CASSLSGTTDTQYF. The CDR3 DNA follows: TGTGCCAGCAGCCTTAGCGGGACCACAGATACGCAGTATTTT.

This clonotype was seen many times. The rearrangement links TRBV5-1 to TRBJ2-3; D remains unclear. V was clipped by 5 bases and J by 2 bases, with 12 bases between them. Germline CDR1 and CDR2: SGHRS and YFSETQ. There are 14 residues in the CDR3. CDR3 sequence (DNA): TGCGCCAGCAGGGCAGGTATCCCCACAGATACGCAGTATTTT. It translates to CASRAGIPTDTQYF.

This clonotype was seen repeatedly, ten times or more. The rearrangement links TRBV5-1 to TRBJ2-6, with 9 bases aligning to TRBD1. Germline CDR1 is SGHRS and CDR2 is YFSETQ. After removal of 4 bases from V and 4 bases from J, the junction contained 9 bases not matched to a gene. The CDR3 length is 17 residues. This CDR3 reads CASSHRDRVKGANVLTF. Here the CDR3 DNA reads TGCGCCAGCAGCCACCGGGACAGGGTGAAAGGGGCCAACGTCCTGACTTTC.

This clonotype appeared a few times. The chain recombines TRBV7-9 with TRBJ2-1; D not resolved. Trimming took off 1 base at V and 5 bases at J, with 12 bases between the two ends. Looked up from germline, CDR1 is SEHNR and CDR2 is FQNEAQ (reference sequence). The CDR3 extends over 15 amino acids. CDR3 amino acids: CASSLVGNNNNEQFF. The DNA of the CDR3 is TGTGCCAGCAGCTTAGTAGGTAATAATAACAATGAGCAGTTCTTC.

This clonotype occurred many times. J is TRBJ1-2 and V is TRBV10-3; TRBD1 matches at 8 bases. V dropped 4 bases and J dropped 0; count of bases not matched to a gene: 7. The CDR3 sequence is 16 residues long. Germline V gives CDR1 ENHRY, CDR2 SYGVKD. The CDR3 bases are TGTGCCATCAGTGTCCGGGACAGGCCTGCTAACTATGGCTACACCTTC. This translates into CAISVRDRPANYGYTF.

This clonotype showed up many times. The gene calls are TRBV25-1 and TRBJ2-5; D is uncertain. The V end was cut by 4 bases, the J end by 7 bases, with 19 bases between. From germline, CDR1 is MGHDK and CDR2 SYGVNS. CDR3 size: 15 residues. CDR3 sequence: CASSASVGYSATQYF. The DNA of the CDR3 is TGTGCCAGCAGTGCCTCTGTAGGCTACTCAGCGACCCAGTACTTC.

Details on this clonotype: A read error may produce the germline difference seen at one junction end. This rearrangement joins TRBV5-1 to TRBJ2-1; the match to TRBD2 covers 13 bases. CDR3 length: 14 amino acids. The germline V gene has CDR1 SGHRS and CDR2 YFSETQ. The CDR3: CASSTGTSGTGEIF. CDR3 bases: TGCGCCAGCAGCACCGGGACTAGCGGGACTGGTGAGATCTTC.

Many counts were recorded for this clonotype. The CDR3 region is CASSLVLGYSGANVLTF. DNA for the CDR3: TGTGCCAGCAGCTTGGTACTGGGGTACTCTGGGGCCAACGTCCTGACTTTC. The chain joins TRBV5-4 to TRBJ2-6; D is uncertain. Trimming left V 0 bases short and J 0 bases short, with 10 bases between. Per the germline V gene, CDR1 is SGHNT and CDR2 is YYREEE (reference sequence). This CDR3 spans 17 amino acids.

This clonotype was counted many times. CDR3 DNA sequence: TGTGCCAGCAGCTTGGCCTGGGTCAATGAGCAGTTCTTC. Amino acid sequence: CASSLAWVNEQFF. The chain has TRBV5-6 and TRBJ2-1; D is unresolved. V was trimmed by 0 bases and J by 6 bases, leaving 7 bases between them. Germline CDR1 and CDR2: SGHDT and YYEEEE. The CDR3 sequence is 13 residues long.

This clonotype showed up many times. The chain employs TRBV28 and TRBJ1-2, with 7 bases matching TRBD1. This CDR3 region has 16 residues. With 1 base clipped from V and 3 bases from J, the junction kept 8 bases outside the gene matches. From germline, CDR1 is MDHEN and CDR2 SYDVKM. CDR3 in amino acids: CASSLLGSGGDYGYTF. The CDR3 DNA reads as TGTGCCAGCAGTTTATTGGGGTCAGGGGGAGACTATGGCTACACCTTC.

This chain joins TRBV3-1 and TRBJ2-5; D possibly uses TRBD1 or TRBD2 (5 bases each). The CDR3 covers 15 residues. CDR1 LGHDT and CDR2 YNNKEL come from the germline V gene (reference sequence). V was trimmed by 2 bases and J by 4 bases, leaving 14 bases between them. The CDR3 DNA reads as TGTGCCAGCAGCCAAAGGGATACAGGAGGAGAGACCCAGTACTTC. Amino acids: CASSQRDTGGETQYF.

This clonotype was found many times. The chain employs TRBV5-1 and TRBJ2-1; D gene ambiguous. This CDR3 has 13 residues. Germline CDR1 SGHRS, CDR2 YFSETQ. V lost 0 bases to trimming and J lost 7 bases, with 8 bases between them. For the CDR3, the DNA is TGCGCCAGCAGCTTGGCCGTCGCAAATGAGCAGTTCTTC. Translating gives CASSLAVANEQFF.

This clonotype came up many times. The genes are TRBV7-3 and TRBJ1-3; D uncertain. The CDR3 extends over 15 amino acids. Trimming removed 6 bases at V and 0 bases at J, with 12 bases between. CDR1 is SGHTA, CDR2 FQGTGA, per germline. This CDR3 is CASSQGRLSGNTIYF. The DNA of the CDR3 is TGTGCCAGCAGTCAAGGTCGTCTCTCTGGAAACACCATATATTTT.

Ten or more counts support this clonotype. The CDR3 sequence: CASSANRVRMSEAFF. DNA for the CDR3: TGTGCCAGCAGCGCCAACAGGGTTCGAATGTCTGAAGCTTTCTTT. This rearrangement joins TRBV7-6 to TRBJ1-1; D may be TRBD1 (6 bases). CDR3 size: 15 residues. Germline CDR1 SGHVS, CDR2 FNYEAQ. V lost 5 bases and J 6 bases, leaving 19 bases between the germline ends.

This chain joins TRBV28 and TRBJ2-3; TRBD2 matches at 11 bases. V dropped 3 bases and J dropped 0; count of bases not matched to a gene: 11. CDR3 length: 19 amino acids. From germline, CDR1 is MDHEN and CDR2 SYDVKM. The CDR3 is CASSFGLAGPLFSTDTQYF. The CDR3 region has the DNA TGTGCCAGCAGTTTCGGACTAGCGGGTCCTCTATTTAGCACAGATACGCAGTATTTT. Full variable domain (outside the CDR3, taken from reference TRBV28 and TRBJ2-3): DVKVTQSSRYLVKRTGEKVFLECVQDMDHENMFWYRQDPGLGLRLIYFSYDVKMKEKGDIPEGYSVSREKKERFSLILESASTNQTSMYLCASSFGLAGPLFSTDTQYFGPGTRLTVL.

The sample holds many counts of this clonotype. This chain links TRBV6-2 or TRBV6-3 with TRBJ2-1; D is ambiguous. V dropped 2 bases and J dropped 2 bases, with 7 bases sitting between them. The CDR3 loop spans 14 amino acids. Per the germline V gene, CDR1 is MNHEY and CDR2 is SVGEGT. The CDR3, as DNA: TGTGCCAGCAGTTACACCCAAACCTACAATGAGCAGTTCTTC. Translated, it gives CASSYTQTYNEQFF.

This sequence joins TRBV28 and TRBJ2-7; the match to TRBD1 covers 8 bases. The V segment lost 5 bases and the J segment 2 bases; nucleotides outside the gene matches: 5. CDR3 length equals 14 residues. Looked up from germline, CDR1 is MDHEN and CDR2 is SYDVKM. The CDR3 nucleotides are TGTGCCAGCAGTGACGGACAGGGCACCTACGAGCAGTACTTC. This sequence encodes CASSDGQGTYEQYF.

In its sample, this clonotype was seen many times. The V and J genes are TRBV6-5 and TRBJ1-4; D perhaps matches TRBD1 (5 bases). Germline CDR1 is MNHEY and CDR2 is SVGAGI. The CDR3 consists of 16 residues. Trimming took 0 bases from V and 8 from J, leaving 16 bases between them. The CDR3 sequence is CASSYSSPGAWEKLFF. Written as DNA, the CDR3 is TGTGCCAGCAGTTACTCGAGCCCCGGGGCATGGGAAAAACTGTTTTTT.

This clonotype has at least ten counts. The CDR3 bases are TGCAGCGTTATACCTACAGGGTCCCGAGATGAGCAGTACTTC. Translation: CSVIPTGSRDEQYF. This chain links TRBV29-1 with TRBJ2-7; tentative D call: TRBD1 (6 bases). The germline V gene has CDR1 SQVTM and CDR2 ANQGSEA. Trimming shortened V by 5 bases and J by 7 bases, and 21 bases separated the two germline ends. The CDR3 runs to 14 residues.

This clonotype turned up a few times. The V and J genes are TRBV19 and TRBJ2-1; D is unclear. CDR1 is LNHDA and CDR2 is SQIVND in the germline V gene (reference sequence). CDR3 size: 12 residues. V was clipped by 1 base and J by 5 bases, with 3 bases between them. The CDR3 reads CASSIAHNEQFF. The CDR3 region has the DNA TGTGCCAGTAGTATAGCTCACAATGAGCAGTTCTTC.

This clonotype was seen many times. The gene calls are TRBV10-3 and TRBJ1-1; tentative D call: TRBD1 (5 bases). V was shortened by 4 bases and J by 1 base, with 7 bases between the two germline ends. CDR3 length: 13 residues. CDR1 and CDR2 from the germline V gene are ENHRY and SYGVKD. This chain's CDR3 is CAISVGGNTEAFF. CDR3 coding DNA: TGTGCCATCAGTGTGGGGGGGAACACTGAAGCTTTCTTT.

This clonotype showed up many times. The chain carries TRBV29-1 and TRBJ2-2; D is perhaps TRBD1 (6 bases). Germline CDR1 reads SQVTM; CDR2 reads ANQGSEA. The ends were cut back, 6 bases at V and 4 bases at J, with 12 bases in the middle. The CDR3 extends over 13 amino acids. In DNA, the CDR3 is TGCAGCGTGACCAACAGGGTCACCGGGGAGCTGTTTTTT. This gives the protein CSVTNRVTGELFF.

This clonotype occurred many times. The chain has TRBV11-2 and TRBJ2-7; 9 bases agree with TRBD1. This CDR3 has 21 residues. The germline V gene encodes CDR1 SGHAT and CDR2 FQNNGV. J lost 3 bases, V lost 5 bases, and 26 bases had no gene match. CDR3 nucleotides: TGTGCCAGCAGCGCCGACTTCCTAACAGGGGGCGCAGCGGCCCACGTCTACGAGCAGTACTTC. This encodes CASSADFLTGGAAAHVYEQYF.